The source of this T cell receptor (beta chain) is a study of blood T cell repertoires in COVID-19. Looking at the study overall: Both acute and convalescent COVID-19 samples were obtained from the United States, Italy and Spain. T cells, B-cell-depleted T cells, or PBMCs supplied cDNA or gDNA.

V lost 0 bases and J 5 bases, leaving 15 bases between the germline ends. CDR3 size: 15 residues. Germline V gene sequence: CDR1 SGHDT, CDR2 YYEEEE. Assay: immunoSEQ multiplex PCR; the TCRdb copy retains only in-frame clones and omits some. The table includes about 200,000 clones, more than 70% detected once. The sample consisted of peripheral blood. The source is a man aged 35 to 55 with active or convalescent COVID-19. The rearrangement links TRBV5-6 to TRBJ2-7; tentatively, D is TRBD2 (5 bases). The CDR3 reads CASSLGGLALDEQYF. CDR3 in DNA: TGTGCCAGCAGCTTGGGAGGACTGGCGTTGGACGAGCAGTACTTC.